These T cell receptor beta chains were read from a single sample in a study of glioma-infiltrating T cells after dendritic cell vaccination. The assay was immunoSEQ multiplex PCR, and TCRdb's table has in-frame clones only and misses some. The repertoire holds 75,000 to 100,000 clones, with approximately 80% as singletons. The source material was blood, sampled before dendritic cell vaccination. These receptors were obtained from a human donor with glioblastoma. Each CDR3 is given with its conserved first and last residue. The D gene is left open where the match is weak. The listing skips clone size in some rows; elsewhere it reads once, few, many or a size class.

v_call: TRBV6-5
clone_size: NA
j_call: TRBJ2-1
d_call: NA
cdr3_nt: TGTGCCAGCACCCGAGAGGTGAGCTCCTACAATGAGCAGTTCTTC
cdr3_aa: CASTREVSSYNEQFF

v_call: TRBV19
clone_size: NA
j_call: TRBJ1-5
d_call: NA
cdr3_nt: TGTGCCAGTACCGCGAGGTCCCCGAGCCAGCCCCAGCATTTT
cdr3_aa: CASTARSPSQPQHF

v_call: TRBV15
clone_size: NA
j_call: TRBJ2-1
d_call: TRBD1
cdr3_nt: TGTGCCACCAGCAGAGAACGGGGACAGGGAGCCTACAATGAGCAGTTCTTC
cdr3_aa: CATSRERGQGAYNEQFF

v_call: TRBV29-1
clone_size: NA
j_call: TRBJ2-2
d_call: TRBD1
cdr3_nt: TGCAGCGTGGCCGGGACAGGGTGGTGGACCGGGGAGCTGTTTTTT
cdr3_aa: CSVAGTGWWTGELFF

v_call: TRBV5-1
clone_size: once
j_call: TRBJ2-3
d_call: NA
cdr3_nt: TGCGCCAGCAGCTTGGGGACTCCGGGTACGCAGTATTTT
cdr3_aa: CASSLGTPGTQYF

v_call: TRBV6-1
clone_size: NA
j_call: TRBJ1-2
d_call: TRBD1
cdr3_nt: TGTGCCAGCAGCCCTTTCGGCGGGACAGCCTATGGCTACACCTTC
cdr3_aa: CASSPFGGTAYGYTF

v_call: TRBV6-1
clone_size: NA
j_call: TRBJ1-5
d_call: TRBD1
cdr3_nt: TGTGCCAGCAGTGAAGAGGGAACTGGACAGGTCGGAAACAATCAGCCCCAGCATTTT
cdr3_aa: CASSEEGTGQVGNNQPQHF

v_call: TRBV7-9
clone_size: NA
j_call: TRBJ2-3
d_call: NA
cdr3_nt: TGTGCCAGCAGCTTAGGTGACGGCGGAGGCACAGATACGCAGTATTTT
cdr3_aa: CASSLGDGGGTDTQYF

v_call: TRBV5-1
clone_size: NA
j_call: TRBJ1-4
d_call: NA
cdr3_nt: TGCGCCAGCAGCTTGGCCGGGGTTGATAATGAAAAACTGTTTTTT
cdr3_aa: CASSLAGVDNEKLFF

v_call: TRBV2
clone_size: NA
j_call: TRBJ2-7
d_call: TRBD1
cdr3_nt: TGTGCCAGCAGGGGGACAGGGATCATTCGTTTTAACGAGCAGTACTTC
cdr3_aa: CASRGTGIIRFNEQYF

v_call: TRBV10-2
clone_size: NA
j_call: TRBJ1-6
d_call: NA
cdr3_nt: TGCGCCAGCAGTAGGACAGACCAACCCCTCCACTTT
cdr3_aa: CASSRTDQPLHF

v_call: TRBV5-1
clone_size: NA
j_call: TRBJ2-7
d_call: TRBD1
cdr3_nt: TGCGCCAGCAGCTTAGGGACAGACTACGAGCAGTACTTC
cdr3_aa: CASSLGTDYEQYF

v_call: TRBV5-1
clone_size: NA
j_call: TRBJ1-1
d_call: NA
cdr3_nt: TGCGCCAGCAGCTTGAGGGGGGAGGGCACTGAAGCTTTCTTT
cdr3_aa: CASSLRGEGTEAFF

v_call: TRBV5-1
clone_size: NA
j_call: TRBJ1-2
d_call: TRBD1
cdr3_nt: TGCGCCAGCAGCTTGTATAATAACAGGGGCTATGGCTACACCTTC
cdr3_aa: CASSLYNNRGYGYTF

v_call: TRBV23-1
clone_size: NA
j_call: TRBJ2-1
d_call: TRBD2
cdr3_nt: TGCGCCAGCAGTCAATCGGTGCCCAGGTCCGGGAGGACGCACAATGAGCAGTTCTTC
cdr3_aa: CASSQSVPRSGRTHNEQFF

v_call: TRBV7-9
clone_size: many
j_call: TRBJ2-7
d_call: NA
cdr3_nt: TGTGCCAGCAGCTTAGAGTCTGGGGGCCGCCCCTACGAGCAGTACTTC
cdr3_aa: CASSLESGGRPYEQYF

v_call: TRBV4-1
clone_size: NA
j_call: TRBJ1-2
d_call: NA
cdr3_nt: TGCGCCAGCAGCCGGAGGGACTCCTACGTTGGCTACACCTTC
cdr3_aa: CASSRRDSYVGYTF

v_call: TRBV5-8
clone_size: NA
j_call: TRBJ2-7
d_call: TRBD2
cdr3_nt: TGTGCCAGCAGCTTTCAGGGAGGGGACTACGAGCAGTACTTC
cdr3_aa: CASSFQGGDYEQYF

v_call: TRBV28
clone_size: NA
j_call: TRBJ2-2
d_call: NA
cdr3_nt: TGTGCCATAGGGGGTCAGGACTTAACCGGGGAGCTGTTTTTT
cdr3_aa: CAIGGQDLTGELFF

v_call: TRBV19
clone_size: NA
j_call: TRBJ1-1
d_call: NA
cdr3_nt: TGTGCCAGTAGTCCCTATTTTTCCGTAAAGAGGAACACTGAAGCTTTCTTT
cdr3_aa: CASSPYFSVKRNTEAFF

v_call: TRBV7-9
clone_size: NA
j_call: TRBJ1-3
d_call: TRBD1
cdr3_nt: TGTGCCAGCAGCGCGGGACAGGGGGCCTCTGGAAACACCATATATTTT
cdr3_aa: CASSAGQGASGNTIYF

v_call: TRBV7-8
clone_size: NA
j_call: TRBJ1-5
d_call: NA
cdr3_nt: TGTGCCAGCAGCCCTACCGTGTTGGGCAATCAGCCCCAGCATTTT
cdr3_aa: CASSPTVLGNQPQHF

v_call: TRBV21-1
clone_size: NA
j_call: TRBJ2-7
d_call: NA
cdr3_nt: TGTGCCAGCAAGCAGCGGGCGGGGGGAAATTTCTACGAGCAGTACTTC
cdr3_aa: CASKQRAGGNFYEQYF

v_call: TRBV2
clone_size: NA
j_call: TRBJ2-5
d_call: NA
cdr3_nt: TGTGCCAGCATCCAAAGAGGGGAGACCCAGTACTTC
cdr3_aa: CASIQRGETQYF

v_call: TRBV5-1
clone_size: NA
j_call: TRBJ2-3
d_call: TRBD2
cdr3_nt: TGCGCCAGCAGCTTGGAACTAGCGGGGGGGCCCTTACCGAAACACACAGATACGCAGTATTTT
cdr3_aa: CASSLELAGGPLPKHTDTQYF

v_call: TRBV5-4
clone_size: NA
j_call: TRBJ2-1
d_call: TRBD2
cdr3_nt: TGTGCCAGCAAAGCGCGGGAGTTCTACAATGAGCAGTTCTTC
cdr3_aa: CASKAREFYNEQFF

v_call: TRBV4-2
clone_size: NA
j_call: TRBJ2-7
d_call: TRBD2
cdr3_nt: TGTGCCAGCAGCCAAGACCGAGGGAGCGGGAGAGCCTACGAGCAGTACTTC
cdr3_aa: CASSQDRGSGRAYEQYF

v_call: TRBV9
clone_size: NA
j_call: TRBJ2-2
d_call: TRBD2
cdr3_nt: TGTGCCAGCAGCGCTAGCGGGGGGGACACCGGGGAGCTGTTTTTT
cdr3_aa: CASSASGGDTGELFF

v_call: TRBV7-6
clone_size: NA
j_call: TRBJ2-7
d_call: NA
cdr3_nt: TGTGCCAGCAGCTTAGTTCCCGACAGCTCCTACGAGCAGTACTTC
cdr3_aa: CASSLVPDSSYEQYF

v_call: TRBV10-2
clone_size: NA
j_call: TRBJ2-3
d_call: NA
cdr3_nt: TGCGCCAGCAGTGGCTGGACAGCAGATACGCAGTATTTT
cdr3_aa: CASSGWTADTQYF

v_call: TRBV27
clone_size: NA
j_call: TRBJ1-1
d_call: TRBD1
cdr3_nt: TGTGCCAGCAGTCCCACCCCGGACAGGGTTCGGTCTGAAGCTTTCTTT
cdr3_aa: CASSPTPDRVRSEAFF

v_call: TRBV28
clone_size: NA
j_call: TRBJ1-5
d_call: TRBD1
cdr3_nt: TGTGCCAGCATGCCGGGACAGGTGGCGTATAGCAATCAGCCCCAGCATTTT
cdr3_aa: CASMPGQVAYSNQPQHF

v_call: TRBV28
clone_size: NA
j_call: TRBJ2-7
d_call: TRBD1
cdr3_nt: TGTGCCAGCAGTGCGACCTCCGGGACAGGGGCCGAGCAGTACTTC
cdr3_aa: CASSATSGTGAEQYF

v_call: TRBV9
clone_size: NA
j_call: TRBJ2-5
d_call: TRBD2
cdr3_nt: TGTGCCAGCTCCGGGGGGGGGTCAGAGACCCAGTACTTC
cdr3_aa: CASSGGGSETQYF

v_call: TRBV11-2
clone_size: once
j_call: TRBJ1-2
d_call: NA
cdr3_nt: TGTGCCAGCAGCCCCGACGGAGGACGCTATGGCTACACCTTC
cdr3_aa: CASSPDGGRYGYTF

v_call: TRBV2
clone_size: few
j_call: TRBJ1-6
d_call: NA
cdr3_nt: TGTGCCAGCAACCTAGGTAATTCACCCCTCCACTTT
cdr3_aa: CASNLGNSPLHF

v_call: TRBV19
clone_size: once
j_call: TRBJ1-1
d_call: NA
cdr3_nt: TGTGCCAGTAGTATAGGGGAGGGCTGGGGTGAAGCTTTCTTT
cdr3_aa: CASSIGEGWGEAFF

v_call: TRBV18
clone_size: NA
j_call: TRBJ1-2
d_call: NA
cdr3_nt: TGTGCCAGCTCACCACTGACAAATGGCTACACCTTC
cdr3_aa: CASSPLTNGYTF

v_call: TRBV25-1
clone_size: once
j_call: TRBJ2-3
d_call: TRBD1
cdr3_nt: TGTGCCAGCAGTCGGGGACAGAGCACAGATACGCAGTATTTT
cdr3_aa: CASSRGQSTDTQYF

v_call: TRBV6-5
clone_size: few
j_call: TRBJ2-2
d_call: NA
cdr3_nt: TGTGCCAGCAGTTACCAAGGGGCCGGGGAGCTGTTTTTT
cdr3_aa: CASSYQGAGELFF

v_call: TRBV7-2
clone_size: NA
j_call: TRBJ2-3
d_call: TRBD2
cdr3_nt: TGTGCCAGCAGCCCAGGACTAGCGGGAGCTGCAGATACGCAGTATTTT
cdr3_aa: CASSPGLAGAADTQYF

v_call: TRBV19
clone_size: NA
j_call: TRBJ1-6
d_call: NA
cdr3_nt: TGTGCCAGTAGTATAGAAGAGGGTGTCAATTCACCCCTCCACTTT
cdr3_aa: CASSIEEGVNSPLHF

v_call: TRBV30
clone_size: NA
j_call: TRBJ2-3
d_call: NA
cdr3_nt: TGTGCCTGGAGCCCACAGACAGCCTTCTCTAGCACAGATACGCAGTATTTT
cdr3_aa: CAWSPQTAFSSTDTQYF

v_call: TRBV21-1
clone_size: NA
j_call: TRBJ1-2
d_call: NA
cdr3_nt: TGTGCCAGCACAAAACGGGGAGGTAGGTATGGCTACACCTTC
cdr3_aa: CASTKRGGRYGYTF

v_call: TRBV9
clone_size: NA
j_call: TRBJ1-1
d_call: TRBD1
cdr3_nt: TGTGCCAGCAGCAGTGGACAGGGGACCGCTGAAGCTTTCTTT
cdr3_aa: CASSSGQGTAEAFF

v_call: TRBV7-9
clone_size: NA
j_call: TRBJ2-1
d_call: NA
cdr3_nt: TGTGCCAGCAGCTTAGGACCTTCTAGGCAGTTCTTC
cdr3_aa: CASSLGPSRQFF